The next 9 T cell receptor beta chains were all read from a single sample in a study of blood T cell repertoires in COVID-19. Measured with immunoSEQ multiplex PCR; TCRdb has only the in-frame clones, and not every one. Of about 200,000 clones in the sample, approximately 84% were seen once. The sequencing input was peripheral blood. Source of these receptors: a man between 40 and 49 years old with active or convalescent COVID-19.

Here the CDR3 reads CASSWVQGSPLHF. The DNA for the CDR3 is TGTGCCAGCAGTTGGGTCCAGGGTTCACCCCTCCACTTT. V is TRBV28 and J is TRBJ1-6, with a tentative D call TRBD1 (5 bases). The V end was cut by 4 bases, the J end by 9 bases, with 10 bases between. From germline, CDR1 is MDHEN and CDR2 SYDVKM. This CDR3 has 13 residues.

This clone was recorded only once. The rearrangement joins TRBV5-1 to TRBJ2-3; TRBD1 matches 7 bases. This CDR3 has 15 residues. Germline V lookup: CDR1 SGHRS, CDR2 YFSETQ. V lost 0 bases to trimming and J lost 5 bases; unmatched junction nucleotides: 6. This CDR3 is CASSLVGGSIDTQYF. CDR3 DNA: TGCGCCAGCAGCTTGGTAGGGGGCTCTATAGATACGCAGTATTTT.

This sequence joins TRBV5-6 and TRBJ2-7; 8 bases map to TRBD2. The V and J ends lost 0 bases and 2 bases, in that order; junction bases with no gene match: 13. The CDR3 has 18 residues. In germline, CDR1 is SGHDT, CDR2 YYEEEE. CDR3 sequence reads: CASSLGGVLLAETYEQYF. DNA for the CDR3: TGTGCCAGCAGCTTGGGGGGTGTATTACTAGCGGAAACCTACGAGCAGTACTTC.

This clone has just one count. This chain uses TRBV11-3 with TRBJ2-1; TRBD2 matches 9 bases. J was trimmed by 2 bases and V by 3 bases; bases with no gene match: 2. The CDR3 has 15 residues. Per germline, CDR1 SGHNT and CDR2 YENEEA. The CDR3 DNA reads TGTGCCAGCAGCTTGCGGGGGGGCGCCTACAATGAGCAGTTCTTC. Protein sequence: CASSLRGGAYNEQFF.

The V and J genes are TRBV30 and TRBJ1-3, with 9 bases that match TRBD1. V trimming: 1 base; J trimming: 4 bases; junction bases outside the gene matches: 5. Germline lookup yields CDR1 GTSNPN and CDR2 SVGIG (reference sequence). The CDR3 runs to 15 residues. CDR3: CAWSGGQGFGNTIYF. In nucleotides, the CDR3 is TGTGCCTGGAGTGGGGGACAGGGTTTCGGAAACACCATATATTTT.

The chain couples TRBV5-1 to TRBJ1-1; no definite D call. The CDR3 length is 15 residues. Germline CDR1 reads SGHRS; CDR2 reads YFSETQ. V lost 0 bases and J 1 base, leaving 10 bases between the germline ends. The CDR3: CASSLDIVPNTEAFF. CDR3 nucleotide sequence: TGCGCCAGCAGCTTGGACATTGTACCGAACACTGAAGCTTTCTTT.

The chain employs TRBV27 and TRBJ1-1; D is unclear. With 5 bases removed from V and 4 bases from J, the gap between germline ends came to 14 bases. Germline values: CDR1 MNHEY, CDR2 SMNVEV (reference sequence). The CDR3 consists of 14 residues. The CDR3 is CASSPYFSLTEAFF. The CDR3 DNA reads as TGTGCCAGCAGTCCCTACTTCTCACTCACTGAAGCTTTCTTT.

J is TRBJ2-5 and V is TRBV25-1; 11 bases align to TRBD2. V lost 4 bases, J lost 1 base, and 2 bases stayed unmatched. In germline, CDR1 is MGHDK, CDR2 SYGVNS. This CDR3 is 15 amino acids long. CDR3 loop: CASSAGLAGQETQYF. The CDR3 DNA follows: TGTGCCAGCAGTGCAGGACTAGCGGGCCAAGAGACCCAGTACTTC.

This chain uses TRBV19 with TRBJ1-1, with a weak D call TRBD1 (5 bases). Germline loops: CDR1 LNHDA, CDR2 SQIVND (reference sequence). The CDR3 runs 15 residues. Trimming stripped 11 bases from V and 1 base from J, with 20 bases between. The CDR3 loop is CAPRAPGVRNTEAFF. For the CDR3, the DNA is TGTGCCCCAAGAGCCCCGGGGGTGAGGAACACTGAAGCTTTCTTT.